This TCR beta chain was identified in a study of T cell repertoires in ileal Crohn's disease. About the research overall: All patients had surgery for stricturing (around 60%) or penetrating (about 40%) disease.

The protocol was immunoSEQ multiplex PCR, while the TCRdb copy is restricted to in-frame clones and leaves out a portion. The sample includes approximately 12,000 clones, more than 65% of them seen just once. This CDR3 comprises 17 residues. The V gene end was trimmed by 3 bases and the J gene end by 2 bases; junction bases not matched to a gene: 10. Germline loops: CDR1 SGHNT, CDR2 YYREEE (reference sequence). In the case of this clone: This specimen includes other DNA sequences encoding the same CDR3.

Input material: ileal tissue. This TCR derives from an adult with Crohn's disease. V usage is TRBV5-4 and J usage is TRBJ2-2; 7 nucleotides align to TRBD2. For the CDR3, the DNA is TGTGCCAGCAGCTCTGCCGGGACTACTCTTAACACCGGGGAGCTGTTTTTT. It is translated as CASSSAGTTLNTGELFF.